The T cell receptor beta chain described here comes from a study of blood T cell repertoires in COVID-19. Overall study context: There were acute and convalescent COVID-19 samples, and they came from the United States, Italy and Spain. PBMCs, B-cell-depleted T cells, or T cells were the source of the cDNA or gDNA that made up the material.

V was pared by 3 bases and J by 5 bases, with 9 bases of the junction left unmatched. The CDR3 totals 16 residues. Germline assignment: CDR1 SGHRS and CDR2 YFSETQ. As handled by the study authors: Counts of nucleated cells, estimated from reference gene primer amplification, were obtained. TCRdb's copy holds only in-frame clones and misses some; the assay was immunoSEQ multiplex PCR. The V and J calls and the clone size are those of that table, but D and trimming were determined from the DNA. The profile shows about 140,000 clones, 82% of them singletons. The chain links TRBV5-1 to TRBJ2-5; 11 bases line up with TRBD1. Source material: peripheral blood. The TCR was taken from an elderly woman with acute or convalescent COVID-19. CDR3 DNA: TGCGCCAGCAGCTCCCGGACAGGGGGCGTATATGAGACCCAGTACTTC. Translating it yields CASSSRTGGVYETQYF.